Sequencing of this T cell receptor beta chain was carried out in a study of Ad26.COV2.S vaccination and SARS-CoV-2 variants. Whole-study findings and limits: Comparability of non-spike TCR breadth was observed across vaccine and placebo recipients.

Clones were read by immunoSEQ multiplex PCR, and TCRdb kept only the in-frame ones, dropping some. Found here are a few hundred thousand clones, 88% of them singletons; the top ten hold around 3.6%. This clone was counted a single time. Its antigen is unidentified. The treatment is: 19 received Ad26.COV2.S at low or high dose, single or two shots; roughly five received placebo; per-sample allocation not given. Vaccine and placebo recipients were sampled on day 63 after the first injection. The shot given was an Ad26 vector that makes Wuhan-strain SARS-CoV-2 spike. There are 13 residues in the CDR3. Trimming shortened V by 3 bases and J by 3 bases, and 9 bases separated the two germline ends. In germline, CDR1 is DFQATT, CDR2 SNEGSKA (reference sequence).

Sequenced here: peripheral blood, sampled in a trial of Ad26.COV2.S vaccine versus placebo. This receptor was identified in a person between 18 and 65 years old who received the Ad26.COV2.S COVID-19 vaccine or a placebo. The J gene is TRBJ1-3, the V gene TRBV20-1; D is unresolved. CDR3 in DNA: TGCAGTGCTAGTCGGGGAAGTGGAAACACCATATATTTT. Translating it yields CSASRGSGNTIYF.